This T cell receptor (beta chain) appears in the sequencing data of a study of Graves' ophthalmopathy and Graves' hyperthyroidism. Ophthalmopathy donors were characterized by moderate-to-severe activity, CAS of at least 3, NOSPECS of at least 4, and duration under 3 months. None of the included patients had other autoimmune diseases, uncontrolled infections, pregnancy or lactation, as these led to exclusion. This CDR3 contains 13 residues. J gave up 3 bases and V 6 bases, and 5 bases lay outside the gene matches. In germline, CDR1 is MNHEY, CDR2 SVGAGI. Investigators amplified TCR beta CDR3 regions from RNA transcripts. The first round was an RT-PCR with HTBI primers, and the second round was a multiplex PCR. TCRdb re-analysed the multiplex PCR reads in MiXCR, keeping a single row per CDR3 protein. The data show fewer than 600,000 distinct CDR3 sequences, with roughly 14% seen just once and over 7.5% held by the top ten.

This clonotype came up many times. This TCR was sampled from a woman in her 30s with Graves' ophthalmopathy. The material sequenced was blood. The chain employs TRBV6-5 and TRBJ2-7; TRBD1 agrees at 7 bases. CDR3 protein: CASRTDRLYEQYF. CDR3 in DNA: TGTGCCAGCAGGACGGACAGGCTCTACGAGCAGTACTTC.